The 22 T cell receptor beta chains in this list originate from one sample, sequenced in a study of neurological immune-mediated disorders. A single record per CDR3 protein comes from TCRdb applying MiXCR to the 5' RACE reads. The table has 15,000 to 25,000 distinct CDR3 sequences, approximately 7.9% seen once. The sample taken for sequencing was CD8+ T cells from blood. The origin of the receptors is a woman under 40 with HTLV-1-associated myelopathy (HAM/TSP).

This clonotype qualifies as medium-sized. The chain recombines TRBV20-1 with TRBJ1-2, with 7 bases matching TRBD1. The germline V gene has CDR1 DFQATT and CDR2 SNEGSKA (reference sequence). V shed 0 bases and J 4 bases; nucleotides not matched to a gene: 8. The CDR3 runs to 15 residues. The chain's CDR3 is CSARDQIGTVYGYTF. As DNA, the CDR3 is TGCAGTGCTAGAGATCAGATTGGGACAGTCTATGGCTACACCTTC.

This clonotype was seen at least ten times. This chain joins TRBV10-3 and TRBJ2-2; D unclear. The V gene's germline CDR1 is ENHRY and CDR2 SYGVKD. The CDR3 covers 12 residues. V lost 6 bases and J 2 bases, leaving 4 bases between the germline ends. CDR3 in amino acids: CAIRNNTGELFF. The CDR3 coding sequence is TGTGCCATCAGAAATAACACCGGGGAGCTGTTTTTT.

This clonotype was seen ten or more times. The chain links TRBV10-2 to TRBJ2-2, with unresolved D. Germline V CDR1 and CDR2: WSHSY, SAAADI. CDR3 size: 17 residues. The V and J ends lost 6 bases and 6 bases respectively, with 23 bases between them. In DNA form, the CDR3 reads TGCGCCAGCAGACCGCCCAAGGGCCCATTTCGGGCCGGGGAGCTGTTTTTT. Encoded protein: CASRPPKGPFRAGELFF.

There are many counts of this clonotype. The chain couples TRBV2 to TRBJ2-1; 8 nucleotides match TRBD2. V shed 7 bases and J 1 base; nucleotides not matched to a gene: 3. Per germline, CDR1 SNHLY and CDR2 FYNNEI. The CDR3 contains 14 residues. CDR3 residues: CASTGLASYNEQFF. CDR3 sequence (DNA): TGTGCCAGCACCGGACTAGCTTCCTACAATGAGCAGTTCTTC.

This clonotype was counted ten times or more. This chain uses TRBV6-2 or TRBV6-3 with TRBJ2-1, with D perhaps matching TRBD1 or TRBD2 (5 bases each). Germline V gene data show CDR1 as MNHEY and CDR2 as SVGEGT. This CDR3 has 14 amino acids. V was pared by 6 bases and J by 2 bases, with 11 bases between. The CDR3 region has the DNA TGTGCCAGCAGCCGGGACGAAACCTACAATGAGCAGTTCTTC. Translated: CASSRDETYNEQFF.

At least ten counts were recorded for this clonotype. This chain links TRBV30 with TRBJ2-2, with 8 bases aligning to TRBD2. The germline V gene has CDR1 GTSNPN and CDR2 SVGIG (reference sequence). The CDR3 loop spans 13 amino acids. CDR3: CAFSGGLTGELFF. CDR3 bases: TGTGCTTTCAGCGGGGGCCTTACCGGGGAGCTGTTTTTT.

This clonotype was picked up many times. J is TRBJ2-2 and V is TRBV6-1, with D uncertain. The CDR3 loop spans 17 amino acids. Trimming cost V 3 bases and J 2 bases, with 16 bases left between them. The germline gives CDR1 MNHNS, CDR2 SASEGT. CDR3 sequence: CASSESGVAINTGELFF. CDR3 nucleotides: TGTGCCAGCAGTGAGTCTGGGGTGGCAATTAACACCGGGGAGCTGTTTTTT.

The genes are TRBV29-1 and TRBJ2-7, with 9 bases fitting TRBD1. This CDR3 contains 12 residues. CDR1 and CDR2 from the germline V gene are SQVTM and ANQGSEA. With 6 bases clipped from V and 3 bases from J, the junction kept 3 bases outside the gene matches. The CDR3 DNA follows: TGCAGCGTCACGACAGGGGGCTACGAGCAGTACTTC. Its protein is CSVTTGGYEQYF.

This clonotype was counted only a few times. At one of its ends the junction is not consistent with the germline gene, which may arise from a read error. The CDR3 loop reads CTSSDEGQPKHF. The DNA of the CDR3 is TGCACCAGCAGCGACGAGGGGCAGCCCAAGCATTTT. V usage is TRBV5-8 and J usage is TRBJ1-5; D perhaps matches TRBD1 (5 bases). Germline lookup yields CDR1 SGHTS and CDR2 YDEGEE. CDR3 length equals 12 residues.

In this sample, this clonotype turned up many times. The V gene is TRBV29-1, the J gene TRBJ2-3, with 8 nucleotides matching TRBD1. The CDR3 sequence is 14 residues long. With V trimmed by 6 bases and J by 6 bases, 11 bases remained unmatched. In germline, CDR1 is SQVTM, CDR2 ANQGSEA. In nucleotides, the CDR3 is TGCAGCGTCGATGACAGGGGATCCTACGATACGCAGTATTTT. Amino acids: CSVDDRGSYDTQYF.

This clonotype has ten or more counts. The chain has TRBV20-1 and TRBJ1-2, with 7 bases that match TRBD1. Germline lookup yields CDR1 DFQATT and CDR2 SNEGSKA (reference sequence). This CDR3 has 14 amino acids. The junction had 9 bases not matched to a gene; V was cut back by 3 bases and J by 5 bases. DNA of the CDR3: TGCAGTGCTAGTAAAGAAACAGGGGAATATGGCTACACCTTC. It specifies CSASKETGEYGYTF.

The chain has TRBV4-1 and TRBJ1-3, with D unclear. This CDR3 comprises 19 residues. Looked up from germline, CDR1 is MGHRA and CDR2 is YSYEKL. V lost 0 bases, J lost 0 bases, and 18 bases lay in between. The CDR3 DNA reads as TGCGCCAGCAGCCAAGAATGGATTGGGGAGGGAGACTCTGGAAACACCATATATTTT. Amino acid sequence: CASSQEWIGEGDSGNTIYF.

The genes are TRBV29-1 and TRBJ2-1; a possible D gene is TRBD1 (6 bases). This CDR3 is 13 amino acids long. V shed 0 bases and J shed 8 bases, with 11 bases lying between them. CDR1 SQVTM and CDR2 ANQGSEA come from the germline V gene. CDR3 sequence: CSVEDRAGDEQFF. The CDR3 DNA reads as TGCAGCGTTGAAGATCGGGCAGGGGATGAGCAGTTCTTC.

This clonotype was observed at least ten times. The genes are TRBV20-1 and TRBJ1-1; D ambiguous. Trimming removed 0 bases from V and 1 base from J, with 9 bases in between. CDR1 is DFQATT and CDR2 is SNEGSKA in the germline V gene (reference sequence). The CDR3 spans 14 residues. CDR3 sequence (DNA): TGCAGTGCTAGAGATGGGGAGAGGAACACTGAAGCTTTCTTT. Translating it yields CSARDGERNTEAFF.

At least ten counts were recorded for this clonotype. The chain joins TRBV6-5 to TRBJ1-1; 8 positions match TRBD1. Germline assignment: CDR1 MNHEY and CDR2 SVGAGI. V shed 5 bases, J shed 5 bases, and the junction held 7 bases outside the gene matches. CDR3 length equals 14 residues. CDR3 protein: CASSKTQGATEAFF. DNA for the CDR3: TGTGCCAGCAGTAAGACCCAGGGGGCTACTGAAGCTTTCTTT.

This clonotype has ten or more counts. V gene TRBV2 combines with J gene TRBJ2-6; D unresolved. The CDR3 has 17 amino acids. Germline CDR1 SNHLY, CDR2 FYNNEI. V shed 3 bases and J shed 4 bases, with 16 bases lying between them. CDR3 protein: CASSEAGPLRGANVLTF. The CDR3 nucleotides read TGTGCCAGCAGTGAGGCAGGACCTCTGAGGGGGGCCAACGTCCTGACTTTC.

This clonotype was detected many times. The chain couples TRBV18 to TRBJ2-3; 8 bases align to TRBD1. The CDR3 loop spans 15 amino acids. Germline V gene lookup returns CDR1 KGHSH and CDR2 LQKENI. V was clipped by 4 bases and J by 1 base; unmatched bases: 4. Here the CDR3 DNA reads TGTGCCAGCTCACTACCGGGACAGGGCACAGATACGCAGTATTTT. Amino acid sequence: CASSLPGQGTDTQYF.

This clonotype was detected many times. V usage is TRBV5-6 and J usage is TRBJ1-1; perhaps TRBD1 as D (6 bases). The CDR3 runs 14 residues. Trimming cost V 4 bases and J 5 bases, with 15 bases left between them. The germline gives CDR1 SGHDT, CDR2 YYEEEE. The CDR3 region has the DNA TGTGCCAGCAGCCTGGGGGCAGTAGGGACTGAAGCTTTCTTT. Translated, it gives CASSLGAVGTEAFF.

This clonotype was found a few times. This CDR3 reads CASSQETQTYNSPLHF. CDR3 sequence (DNA): TGTGCCAGCAGCCAAGAAACACAGACCTATAATTCACCCCTCCACTTT. V and J are TRBV3-1 and TRBJ1-6; D unclear. CDR3 length: 16 residues. The V and J ends lost 0 bases and 2 bases respectively, with 8 bases between them. Germline CDR1 and CDR2: LGHDT and YNNKEL (reference sequence).

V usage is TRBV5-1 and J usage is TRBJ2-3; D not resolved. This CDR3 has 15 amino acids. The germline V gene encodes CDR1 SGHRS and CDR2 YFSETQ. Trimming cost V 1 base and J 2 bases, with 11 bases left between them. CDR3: CASSLNRDHTDTQYF. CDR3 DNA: TGCGCCAGCAGCTTGAACAGAGACCACACAGATACGCAGTATTTT.

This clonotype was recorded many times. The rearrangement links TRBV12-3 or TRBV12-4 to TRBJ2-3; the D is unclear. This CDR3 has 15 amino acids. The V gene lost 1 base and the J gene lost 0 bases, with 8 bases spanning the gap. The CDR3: CASSLDGSSTDTQYF. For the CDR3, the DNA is TGTGCCAGCAGTTTAGACGGATCTAGCACAGATACGCAGTATTTT.

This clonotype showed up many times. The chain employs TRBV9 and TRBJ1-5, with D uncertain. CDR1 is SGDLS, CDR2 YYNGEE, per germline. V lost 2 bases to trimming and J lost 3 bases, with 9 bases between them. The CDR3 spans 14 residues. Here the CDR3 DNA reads TGTGCCAGCAGCGTGGCGGACGTCAATCAGCCCCAGCATTTT. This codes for CASSVADVNQPQHF.